The clone carrying this T cell receptor beta chain was found once. The CDR3 is 14 amino acids. The V and J ends lost 0 bases and 6 bases respectively, with 10 bases between them. The germline gives CDR1 SGHRS, CDR2 YFSETQ. This sample is part of a study of blood T cell repertoires in COVID-19. Per the study methods: Nucleated cell counts were estimated from reference gene primer amplification. Only in-frame clones appear in the TCRdb table, and some are missing; sequencing was by immunoSEQ multiplex PCR. V, J and clone size derive from that table, while D and trimming were established from the DNA sequence. The sample yields 90,000 to 150,000 clones, 70% to 90% seen once.

This chain links TRBV5-1 with TRBJ2-1, with D unresolved. The clonotype comes from an older man who had recovered from COVID-19. The sample taken for sequencing was peripheral blood. The CDR3 nucleotides read TGCGCCAGCAGCTTGGTAGCTAGTGTCAATGAGCAGTTCTTC. Its protein product is CASSLVASVNEQFF. The full variable domain, rest sourced from reference TRBV5-1 and TRBJ2-1, is KAGVTQTPRYLIKTRGQQVTLSCSPISGHRSVSWYQQTPGQGLQFLFEYFSETQRNKGNFPGRFSGRQFSNSRSEMNVSTLELGDSALYLCASSLVASVNEQFFGPGTRLTVL.